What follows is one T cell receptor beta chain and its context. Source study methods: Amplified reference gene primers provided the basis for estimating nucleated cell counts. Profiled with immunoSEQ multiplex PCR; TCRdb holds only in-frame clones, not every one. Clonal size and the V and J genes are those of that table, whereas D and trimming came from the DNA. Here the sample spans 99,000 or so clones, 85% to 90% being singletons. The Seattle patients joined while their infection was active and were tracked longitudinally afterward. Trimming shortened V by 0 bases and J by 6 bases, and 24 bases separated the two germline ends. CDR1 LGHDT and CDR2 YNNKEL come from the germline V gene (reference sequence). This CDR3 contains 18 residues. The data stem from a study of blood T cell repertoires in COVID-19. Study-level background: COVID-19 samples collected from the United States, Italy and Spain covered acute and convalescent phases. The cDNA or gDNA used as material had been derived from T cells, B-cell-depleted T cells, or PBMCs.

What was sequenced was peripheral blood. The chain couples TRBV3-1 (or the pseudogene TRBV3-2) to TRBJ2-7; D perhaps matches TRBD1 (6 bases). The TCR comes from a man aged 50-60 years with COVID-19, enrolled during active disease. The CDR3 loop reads CASSQDWAGVARLSEQYF. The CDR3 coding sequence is TGTGCCAGCAGCCAAGATTGGGCAGGGGTGGCGCGTTTAAGCGAGCAGTACTTC.